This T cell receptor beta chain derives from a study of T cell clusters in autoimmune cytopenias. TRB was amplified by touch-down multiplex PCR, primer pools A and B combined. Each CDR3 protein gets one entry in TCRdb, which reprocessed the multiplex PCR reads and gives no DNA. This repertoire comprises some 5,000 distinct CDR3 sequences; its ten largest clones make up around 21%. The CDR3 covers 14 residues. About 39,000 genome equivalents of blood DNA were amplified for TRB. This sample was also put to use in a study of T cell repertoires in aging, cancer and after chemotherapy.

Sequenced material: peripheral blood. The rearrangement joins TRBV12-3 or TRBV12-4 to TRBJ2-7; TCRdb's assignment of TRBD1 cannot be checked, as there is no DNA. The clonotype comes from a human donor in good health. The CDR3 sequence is CPRDRGPSSYEQYF.